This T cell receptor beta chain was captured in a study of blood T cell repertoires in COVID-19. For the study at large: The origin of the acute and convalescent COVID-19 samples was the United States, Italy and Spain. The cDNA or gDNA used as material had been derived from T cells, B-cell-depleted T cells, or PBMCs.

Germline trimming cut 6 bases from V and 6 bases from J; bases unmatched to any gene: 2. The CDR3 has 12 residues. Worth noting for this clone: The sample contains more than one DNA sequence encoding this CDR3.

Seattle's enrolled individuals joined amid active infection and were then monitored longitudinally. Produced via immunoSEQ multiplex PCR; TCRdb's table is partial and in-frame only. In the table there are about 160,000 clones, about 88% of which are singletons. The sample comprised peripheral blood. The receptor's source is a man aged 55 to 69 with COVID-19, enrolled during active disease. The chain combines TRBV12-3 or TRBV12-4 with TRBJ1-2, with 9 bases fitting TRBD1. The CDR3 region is CASSRTGDGYTF. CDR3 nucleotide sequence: TGTGCCAGCAGCCGGACAGGGGATGGCTACACCTTC.